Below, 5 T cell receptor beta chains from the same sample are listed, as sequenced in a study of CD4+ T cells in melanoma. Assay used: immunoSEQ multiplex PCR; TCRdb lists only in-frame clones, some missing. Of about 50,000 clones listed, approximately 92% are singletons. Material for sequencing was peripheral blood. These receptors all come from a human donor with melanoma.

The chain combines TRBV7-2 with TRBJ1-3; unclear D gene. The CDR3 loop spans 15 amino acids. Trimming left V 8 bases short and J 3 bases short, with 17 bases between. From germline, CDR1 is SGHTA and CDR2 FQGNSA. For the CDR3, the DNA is TGTGCCAGCCGCCGGCGAGGGTCCCATGGAAACACCATATATTTT. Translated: CASRRRGSHGNTIYF. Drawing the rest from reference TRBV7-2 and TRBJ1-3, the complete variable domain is GAGVSQSPSNKVTEKGKDVELRCDPISGHTALYWYRQSLGQGLEFLIYFQGNSAPDKSGLPSDRFSAERTGGSVSTLTIQRTQQEDSAVYLCASRRRGSHGNTIYFGEGSWLTVV.

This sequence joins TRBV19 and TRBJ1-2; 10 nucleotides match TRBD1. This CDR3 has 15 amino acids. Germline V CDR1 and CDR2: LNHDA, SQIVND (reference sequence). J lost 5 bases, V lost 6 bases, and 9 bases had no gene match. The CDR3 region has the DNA TGTGCCAGTAGCCCTGACAGGGGGCGGGAATATGGCTACACCTTC. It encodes CASSPDRGREYGYTF.

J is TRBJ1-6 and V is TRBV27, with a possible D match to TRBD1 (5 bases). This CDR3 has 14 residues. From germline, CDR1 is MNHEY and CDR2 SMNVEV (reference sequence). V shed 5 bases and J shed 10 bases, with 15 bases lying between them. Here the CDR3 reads CASSGQGIGSPLHF. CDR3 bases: TGTGCCAGCAGTGGCCAGGGTATAGGCTCACCCCTCCACTTT.

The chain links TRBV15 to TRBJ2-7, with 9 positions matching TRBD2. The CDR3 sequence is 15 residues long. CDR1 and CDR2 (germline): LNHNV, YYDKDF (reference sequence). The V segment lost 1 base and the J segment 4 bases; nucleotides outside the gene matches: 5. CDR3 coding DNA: TGTGCCACCAGCAGAGTCCTAGCGGGGCCTTACGAGCAGTACTTC. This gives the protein CATSRVLAGPYEQYF.

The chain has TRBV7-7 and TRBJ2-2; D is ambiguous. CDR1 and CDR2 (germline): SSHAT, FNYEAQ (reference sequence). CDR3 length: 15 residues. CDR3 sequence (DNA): TGTGCTATTAGAACCCGAGAACCATACACCGGGGAGCTGTTTTTT. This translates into CAIRTREPYTGELFF.